The 15 T cell receptor beta chains below were found in one sample sequenced in a study of molecular identifiers for immune sequencing clone quantification. Using its own MiXCR run on the PCR reads, TCRdb lists one record per CDR3 protein. The profile shows some 40,000 distinct CDR3 sequences, around 18% of them singletons. The sequencing sample was made of naive CD8+ T cells from blood, with Jurkat cell RNA spiked in. Subset: FACS-sorted CD8+CD4-CCR7+CD45RA+ naive T cells. The receptor set was obtained from a human donor in good health. Some libraries in this study had Jurkat cell RNA spiked in.

Comments on this clonotype: One base away lies a much larger clone, so this may be a sequencing read error. This chain joins TRBV29-1 and TRBJ1-4; 8 nucleotides agree with TRBD1. The junction had 8 bases not matched to a gene; V was cut back by 4 bases and J by 7 bases. Per germline, CDR1 SQVTM and CDR2 ANQGSEA. This CDR3 is built from 14 residues. The CDR3 DNA follows: TGCAGCGTTGGAGCCCCCGACAGGGGTGAAAAACTGTTTTTT. It codes for CSVGAPDRGEKLFF.

On this clonotype: One end of the junction varies from germline; a read error may be responsible. This rearrangement joins TRBV7-9 to TRBJ1-5; possible D gene TRBD1, 5 bases. The CDR3 sequence is 15 residues long. Germline CDR1 SEHNR, CDR2 FQNEAQ (reference sequence). Here the CDR3 reads CTSSAGTDRYQPQHF. DNA of the CDR3: TGTACCAGCAGCGCAGGGACGGACCGATATCAGCCCCAGCATTTT.

This clonotype was seen ten or more times. This chain connects TRBV4-3 to TRBJ1-1; D not resolved. The ends were cut back, 0 bases at V and 1 base at J, with 9 bases in the middle. Germline lookup yields CDR1 LGHNA and CDR2 YSLEER. The CDR3 loop spans 15 amino acids. CDR3 DNA sequence: TGCGCCAGCAGCCAAGATAGGCGACCGAACACTGAAGCTTTCTTT. It specifies CASSQDRRPNTEAFF.

The chain uses TRBV4-2 and TRBJ2-1; 8 bases are a match to TRBD2. The CDR3 runs to 17 residues. From germline, CDR1 is LGHNA and CDR2 YNFKEQ. Trimming removed 0 bases from V and 9 bases from J; junction bases left unmatched: 13. The CDR3: CASSQDLLAGSVGEQFF. DNA of the CDR3: TGTGCCAGCAGCCAAGATCTTTTAGCGGGGAGTGTGGGTGAGCAGTTCTTC.

A note on this clonotype: Being one base from a much bigger clone, this may be a read error. V is TRBV27 and J is TRBJ2-7, with D perhaps matching TRBD1 (6 bases). Trimming cost V 10 bases and J 2 bases, with 15 bases left between them. Germline V CDR1 and CDR2: MNHEY, SMNVEV (reference sequence). This CDR3 region has 13 residues. DNA of the CDR3: TGTGCCAACAGCCCCAGGGGCGCCTACGAGCAGTACTTC. It translates to CANSPRGAYEQYF.

This clonotype was counted a few times. The chain carries TRBV29-1 and TRBJ2-7; 8 nucleotides agree with TRBD1. CDR1 SQVTM and CDR2 ANQGSEA come from the germline V gene. The CDR3 runs to 12 residues. V gave up 8 bases and J gave up 2 bases; unmatched junction bases: 5. Written as DNA, the CDR3 is TGCAGCATAGGGACAGGTGCCTACGAGCAGTACTTC. It encodes CSIGTGAYEQYF.

This clonotype was detected many times. The V call is TRBV9, the J call TRBJ2-2; D possibly matches TRBD1 or TRBD2 (5 bases each). Trimming shortened V by 1 base and J by 7 bases, and 11 bases separated the two germline ends. Germline-derived CDR1 and CDR2 are SGDLS and YYNGEE. The CDR3 contains 14 residues. CDR3 nucleotide sequence: TGTGCCAGCAGCGTATACCGGGGCGGCGGGGAGCTGTTTTTT. Residues: CASSVYRGGGELFF. Based on the CDR3 plus reference TRBV9 and TRBJ2-2, the full variable domain is DSGVTQTPKHLITATGQRVTLRCSPRSGDLSVYWYQQSLDQGLQFLIQYYNGEERAKGNILERFSAQQFPDLHSELNLSSLELGDSALYFCASSVYRGGGELFFGEGSRLTVL.

The chain combines TRBV7-2 with TRBJ2-1; D is possibly TRBD1 or TRBD2 (5 bases each). This CDR3 spans 11 amino acids. The germline V gene encodes CDR1 SGHTA and CDR2 FQGNSA. The V and J ends lost 5 bases and 9 bases respectively, with 8 bases between them. The CDR3 is CASSEGFEQFF. The DNA for the CDR3 is TGTGCCAGCAGCGAGGGGTTTGAGCAGTTCTTC.

The table lists this clonotype with many counts. The J gene is TRBJ2-3, the V gene TRBV4-3, with D maybe TRBD1 (6 bases). Germline CDR1 reads LGHNA; CDR2 reads YSLEER. Trimming shortened V by 1 base and J by 1 base, and 12 bases separated the two germline ends. The CDR3 sequence is 16 residues long. The CDR3 region has the DNA TGCGCCAGCAGCCAAGGGGGGCCTTGGGGCACAGATACGCAGTATTTT. Translated, it gives CASSQGGPWGTDTQYF.

A note on this clonotype: A read error may explain this, as a much larger clone is one base away. The chain employs TRBV20-1 and TRBJ1-1; D remains unclear. CDR3 length: 15 amino acids. The V and J ends lost 6 bases and 0 bases respectively, with 17 bases between them. Germline V lookup: CDR1 DFQATT, CDR2 SNEGSKA (reference sequence). CDR3 bases: TGCAGTGCAAGTGCGACCCTGCTGTTGAACACTGAAGCTTTCTTT. Amino acid sequence: CSASATLLLNTEAFF.

This clonotype came up a few times. The rearrangement joins TRBV6-2 or TRBV6-3 to TRBJ2-5; D gene ambiguous. CDR3 length: 16 amino acids. Deletions cut 4 bases from V and 1 base from J, with 16 bases between. The V gene's germline CDR1 is MNHEY and CDR2 SVGEGT. The DNA of the CDR3 is TGTGCCAGCAGTTTCCGGTGGGTAAGGATCCAAGAGACCCAGTACTTC. Its translation is CASSFRWVRIQETQYF.

This clonotype was recorded many times. V and J are TRBV9 and TRBJ1-2; D is possibly TRBD1 (6 bases). V was pared by 6 bases and J by 4 bases, with 7 bases between. CDR1 and CDR2 from the germline V gene are SGDLS and YYNGEE. The CDR3 extends over 11 amino acids. The CDR3 reads CASTDSYGYTF. CDR3 bases: TGTGCCAGCACGGACAGCTATGGCTACACCTTC.

This clonotype showed up many times. This chain joins TRBV15 and TRBJ1-3, with 7 bases that match TRBD1. Germline loops: CDR1 LNHNV, CDR2 YYDKDF (reference sequence). Trimming cost V 4 bases and J 4 bases; bases outside gene matches: 7. The CDR3 sequence is 15 residues long. This CDR3 is CATSIDRAAGNTIYF. In nucleotides, the CDR3 is TGTGCCACCAGCATAGACAGGGCGGCCGGAAACACCATATATTTT.

This clonotype was counted many times. The V call is TRBV5-1, the J call TRBJ2-5; 9 nucleotides match TRBD2. The CDR3 totals 15 residues. The germline V gene has CDR1 SGHRS and CDR2 YFSETQ. Germline trimming cut 1 base from V and 3 bases from J; bases unmatched to any gene: 4. CDR3 residues: CASSLLTSGEETQYF. In nucleotides, the CDR3 is TGCGCCAGCAGCTTGCTGACTAGCGGAGAAGAGACCCAGTACTTC.

The CDR3 DNA reads TGTGCCAGCAGTGAAAGGGAGGGGGGGAGTGAGACCCAGTACTTC. This codes for CASSEREGGSETQYF. This chain uses TRBV6-1 with TRBJ2-5, with D maybe TRBD2 (7 bases). The germline gives CDR1 MNHNS, CDR2 SASEGT. V was shortened by 2 bases and J by 5 bases, with 15 bases between the two germline ends. The CDR3 is 15 amino acids.